This T cell receptor beta chain derives from a study of CXCR3-negative and CXCR3-positive naive CD8 T cells. Each TRB cDNA library was prepared by 5' RACE (with UMI labels). For each CDR3 protein, TCRdb gives one entry from its re-call of the 5' RACE reads, without DNA. Its table lists about 81,000 distinct CDR3 sequences. The sample comprised naive CXCR3- CD8+ T cells from blood. Noted subset: CD45RO-CCR7+CD27+CD95- naive CD8+ T cells lacking CXCR3 (TNR3-). The sequence came from a human donor in good health. Some clones in this sample may be carry-over from other donors' samples.

CDR3 sequence reads: CASSRELVIAGANEQFF. V and J are TRBV4-1 and TRBJ2-1; TCRdb indicates TRBD2, and absent DNA this call remains unverified. The CDR3 spans 17 residues. Per germline, CDR1 MGHRA and CDR2 YSYEKL.